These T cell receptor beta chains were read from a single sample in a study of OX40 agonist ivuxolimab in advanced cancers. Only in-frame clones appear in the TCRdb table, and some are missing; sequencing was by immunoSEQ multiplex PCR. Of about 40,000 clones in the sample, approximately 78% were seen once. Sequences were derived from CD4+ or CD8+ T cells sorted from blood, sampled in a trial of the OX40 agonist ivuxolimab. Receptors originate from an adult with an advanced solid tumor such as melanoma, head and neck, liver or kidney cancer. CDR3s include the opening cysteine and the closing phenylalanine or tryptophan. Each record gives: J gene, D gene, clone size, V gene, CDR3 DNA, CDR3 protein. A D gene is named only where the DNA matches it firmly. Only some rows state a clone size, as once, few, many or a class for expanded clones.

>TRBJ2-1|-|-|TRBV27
TGTGCCAGCAGTGGACAGAATAAAAATGAGCAGTTCTTC
CASSGQNKNEQFF
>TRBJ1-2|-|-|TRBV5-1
TGCGCCAGCAGCTTGTTTGGGGATACTAACTATGGCTACACCTTC
CASSLFGDTNYGYTF
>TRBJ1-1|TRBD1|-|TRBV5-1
TGCGCCAGCAGCTTGTTACCGGGACAGGGTGCTTGGGCTGAAGCTTTCTTT
CASSLLPGQGAWAEAFF
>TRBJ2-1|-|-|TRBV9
TGTGCCAGCAGCGTGCGCGGGGAGATCTACAATGAGCAGTTCTTC
CASSVRGEIYNEQFF
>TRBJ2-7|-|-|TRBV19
TGTGCCAGTAGTATAGATCCCCTCTACGAGCAGTACTTC
CASSIDPLYEQYF
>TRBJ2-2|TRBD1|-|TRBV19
TGTGCCAGTAGTAGAGACCAGGGGGCAGGCGGGGAGCTGTTTTTT
CASSRDQGAGGELFF
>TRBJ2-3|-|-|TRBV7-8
TGTGCCAGCAGCTTAGCGGCCAGCACAGATACGCAGTATTTT
CASSLAASTDTQYF
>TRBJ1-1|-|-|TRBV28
TGTGCCAGTTACCCTGGAACCAACACTGAAGCTTTCTTT
CASYPGTNTEAFF
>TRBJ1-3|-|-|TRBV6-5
TGTGCCAGCAGGTTTACAGGGAACTCTGGAAACACCATATATTTT
CASRFTGNSGNTIYF
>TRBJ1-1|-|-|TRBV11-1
TGTGCCAGCAGCTTAGGTCTTGTGAGCGAAGCTTTCTTT
CASSLGLVSEAFF
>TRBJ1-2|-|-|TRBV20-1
TGCAGTCCAGACCGGGAGACCTACACCTTC
CSPDRETYTF
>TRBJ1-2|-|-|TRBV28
TGTGCCAGCAGCCTCCTGGATGGAGGCTATGGCTACACCTTC
CASSLLDGGYGYTF
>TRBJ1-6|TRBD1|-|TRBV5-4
TGTGCCAGCAGCTCAAGCACAGGGGGATTAGGCTCCTATAATTCACCCCTCCACTTT
CASSSSTGGLGSYNSPLHF
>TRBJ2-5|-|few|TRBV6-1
TGTGCCAGCAGTTTCGCGGACCGAGAGCAGTACTTC
CASSFADREQYF
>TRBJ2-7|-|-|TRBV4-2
TGTGCCAGCAGCCAAGGGGCTACCCGAATGTACGAGCAGTACTTC
CASSQGATRMYEQYF
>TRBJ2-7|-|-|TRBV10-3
TGTGCCATCAGTGCCTCGGAGCCCATCTACGAGCAGTACTTC
CAISASEPIYEQYF
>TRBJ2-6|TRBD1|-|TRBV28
TGTGCCAGCAGCCGAGGGGGCGGAGGTGGGGCCAACGTCCTGACTTTC
CASSRGGGGGANVLTF
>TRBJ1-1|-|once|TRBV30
TGTGCCTGGAGTACTATTTCGGCCCTTCCCATGAACACTGAAGCTTTCTTT
CAWSTISALPMNTEAFF
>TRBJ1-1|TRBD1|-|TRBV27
TGTGCCAGTCACCTGACAGGGTTGAACACTGAAGCTTTCTTT
CASHLTGLNTEAFF
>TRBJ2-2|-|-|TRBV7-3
TGTGCCAGCAGCTTAAGTTCTGAGACCGGGGAGCTGTTTTTT
CASSLSSETGELFF
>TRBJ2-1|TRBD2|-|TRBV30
TGTGCCTGGAGTGGGTGGCGGGGGGCCTCCTACAATGAGCAGTTCTTC
CAWSGWRGASYNEQFF
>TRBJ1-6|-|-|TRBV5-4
TGTGCCAGCAGCTTGGCTGGGTATTCACCCCTCCACTTT
CASSLAGYSPLHF
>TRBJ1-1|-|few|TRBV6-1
TGTGCCAGCAGTGATTGGGGGCGCGGGAGCACTGAAGCTTTCTTT
CASSDWGRGSTEAFF
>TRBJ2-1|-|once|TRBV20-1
TGCAGTGCTGGCCCCAGCTTTGAGCAGTTCTTC
CSAGPSFEQFF
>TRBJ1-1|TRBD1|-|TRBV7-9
TGTGCCAGCAGCCTTACAGGGGTGGCCGAAGCTTTCTTT
CASSLTGVAEAFF
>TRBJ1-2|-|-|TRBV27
TGTGCCAGCAGTTCCAAAGGGGGTGTAGGCTATGGCTACACCTTC
CASSSKGGVGYGYTF
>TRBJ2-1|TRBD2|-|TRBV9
TGTGCCAGCAGCACCACTAGCGGGAGAGGTACTCAGTTCTTC
CASSTTSGRGTQFF
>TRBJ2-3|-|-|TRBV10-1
TGCGCCAGCAGTGACGGGGCACTGGGATTCACAGATACGCAGTATTTT
CASSDGALGFTDTQYF
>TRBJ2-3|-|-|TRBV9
TGTGCCAGCAGCTGGGGACGGGGCACAGATACGCAGTATTTT
CASSWGRGTDTQYF